These 29 T cell receptor beta chains share one sample of origin, sequenced in a study of identical twins. MiXCR was run by TCRdb on the 5' RACE reads, yielding one entry per CDR3 protein. Of 1.5 million to 2 million distinct CDR3 sequences listed, 25% to 35% are singletons. The sample was cord blood. The receptors derive from a newborn girl in good health.

The chain joins TRBV7-9 to TRBJ2-3, with a possible D match to TRBD2 (5 bases). Germline V lookup: CDR1 SEHNR, CDR2 FQNEAQ (reference sequence). The CDR3 loop spans 14 amino acids. Trimming cost V 2 bases and J 7 bases, with 13 bases left between them. The CDR3 coding sequence is TGTGCCAGCAGCTTATCGGGCGGGCTCTATACGCAGTATTTT. Protein sequence: CASSLSGGLYTQYF.

This chain connects TRBV27 to TRBJ2-5, with a weak D call TRBD1 (7 bases). V lost 0 bases and J lost 2, with 10 bases in between. The CDR3 loop spans 15 amino acids. Germline V CDR1 and CDR2: MNHEY, SMNVEV (reference sequence). The CDR3 DNA reads as TGTGCCAGCAGTTTATCCCCAGGGGGGCAAGAGACCCAGTACTTC. Amino acids: CASSLSPGGQETQYF.

This clonotype was seen ten or more times. The gene calls are TRBV14 and TRBJ2-7; 8 nucleotides align to TRBD2. The V and J ends lost 4 bases and 2 bases, in that order; junction bases with no gene match: 10. The CDR3 is 16 residues long. The germline gives CDR1 SGHDN, CDR2 FVKESK. The CDR3 here is CASSRLSGGPTYEQYF. Here the CDR3 DNA reads TGTGCCAGCAGCCGATTAAGCGGGGGTCCAACCTACGAGCAGTACTTC.

This clonotype was seen a few times. The rearrangement joins TRBV20-1 to TRBJ2-5; D is perhaps TRBD1 or TRBD2 (5 bases each). V was pared by 1 base and J by 4 bases, with 10 bases between. Germline V gene lookup returns CDR1 DFQATT and CDR2 SNEGSKA (reference sequence). The CDR3 covers 13 residues. The CDR3 coding sequence is TGCAGTGCTAGAGGCACCGGGACAGAGACCCAGTACTTC. Translated, it gives CSARGTGTETQYF.

This clonotype was counted a few times. The J gene is TRBJ1-1, the V gene TRBV6-1; 9 nucleotides line up with TRBD1. The CDR3 runs 13 residues. CDR1 is MNHNS and CDR2 is SASEGT in the germline V gene. Losses at the gene ends were 6 bases for V and 7 bases for J; bases not matched to a gene: 6. CDR3 DNA: TGTGCCAGCAGGGACAGGGGCCCCGGTGAAGCTTTCTTT. It encodes CASRDRGPGEAFF.

This clonotype was seen a handful of times. V usage is TRBV20-1 and J usage is TRBJ1-4; D is possibly TRBD1 (5 bases). CDR1 and CDR2 from the germline V gene are DFQATT and SNEGSKA (reference sequence). The V end lost 3 bases, the J end lost 7 bases, and 15 bases lay between the germline ends. The CDR3 spans 14 residues. CDR3 amino acids: CSASPRGPGEKLFF. The CDR3 bases are TGCAGTGCTAGCCCTCGGGGCCCAGGTGAAAAACTGTTTTTT.

This clonotype was seen a handful of times. The chain recombines TRBV12-5 with TRBJ2-1; D could derive from TRBD1 or TRBD2 (6 bases each). V gave up 0 bases and J gave up 0 bases, with 21 bases separating them. CDR1 is LGHNT and CDR2 is FRNRAP in the germline V gene. This CDR3 comprises 20 residues. The DNA of the CDR3 is TGTGCTAGTGGTTTGGTATTAGGGGGGCTAGCCTCGAGCTCCTACAATGAGCAGTTCTTC. Protein: CASGLVLGGLASSSYNEQFF.

This clonotype was counted a few times. V is TRBV4-1 and J is TRBJ2-3; 8 nucleotides agree with TRBD2. In germline, CDR1 is MGHRA, CDR2 YSYEKL. The CDR3 length is 18 residues. V lost 4 bases and J lost 0; bases outside the gene matches: 12. The CDR3 nucleotides read TGCGCCAGCAGCCGGGTAGCGGGACGTTCACCTAGCACAGATACGCAGTATTTT. This encodes CASSRVAGRSPSTDTQYF.

This clonotype occurred a few times. V is TRBV6-2 or TRBV6-3 and J is TRBJ2-1; D may be TRBD1 or TRBD2 (5 bases each). CDR3 length: 15 amino acids. Trimming removed 2 bases at V and 6 bases at J, with 14 bases between. The germline gives CDR1 MNHEY, CDR2 SVGEGT. CDR3: CASSYIGAPGNEQFF. The CDR3 DNA is TGTGCCAGCAGTTACATCGGGGCACCCGGCAATGAGCAGTTCTTC.

The chain couples TRBV6-1 to TRBJ1-5; D is perhaps TRBD1 (6 bases). The V end was cut by 0 bases, the J end by 4 bases, with 10 bases between. Germline values: CDR1 MNHNS, CDR2 SASEGT. The CDR3 totals 15 residues. CDR3 residues: CASSEAWQGNQPQHF. CDR3 DNA sequence: TGTGCCAGCAGTGAAGCATGGCAGGGGAATCAGCCCCAGCATTTT.

V usage is TRBV9 and J usage is TRBJ2-5; 10 bases line up with TRBD2. The better agreement between TRBJ2-7 and the DNA end casts doubt on the J call. Germline CDR1 is SGDLS and CDR2 is YYNGEE. The length of the CDR3 is 14 residues. The CDR3, as DNA: TGTGCCAGCAGCGCAGGGACTAGCGTCAACGAGCAGTACTTC. Its protein is CASSAGTSVNEQYF.

The CDR3, as DNA: TGTGCCAGCAGCCAACGGAGGGGAGGCGGCTACACCTTC. Its translation is CASSQRRGGGYTF. The V call is TRBV14, the J call TRBJ1-2, with D possibly TRBD1 on 5 matching bases. The germline V gene encodes CDR1 SGHDN and CDR2 FVKESK. Trimming removed 2 bases at V and 8 bases at J, with 12 bases between. This CDR3 comprises 13 residues.

This clonotype was detected ten times or more. J is TRBJ2-3 and V is TRBV7-2; no firm D call. The CDR3 extends over 12 amino acids. The germline V gene has CDR1 SGHTA and CDR2 FQGNSA. With 6 bases removed from V and 4 bases from J, the gap between germline ends came to 8 bases. CDR3 DNA sequence: TGTGCCAGCAGGGACGCACCAGATACGCAGTATTTT. Protein product: CASRDAPDTQYF.

This clonotype was seen just once. The genes are TRBV6-1 and TRBJ1-5; 7 bases are shared with TRBD1. V lost 4 bases and J lost 7; bases outside the gene matches: 10. Germline-derived CDR1 and CDR2 are MNHNS and SASEGT. This CDR3 has 15 residues. The CDR3: CASSVRQGVGQPQHF. The CDR3 DNA follows: TGTGCCAGCAGTGTCCGACAGGGTGTGGGGCAGCCCCAGCATTTT.

This clonotype was found a few times. CDR3 sequence reads: CASSRRRGISYNEQFF. CDR3 coding DNA: TGTGCCAGCAGCCGGCGGCGGGGGATCTCCTACAATGAGCAGTTCTTC. The rearrangement joins TRBV6-5 to TRBJ2-1; 7 positions agree with TRBD2. This CDR3 is built from 16 residues. The V and J ends lost 6 bases and 0 bases, in that order; junction bases with no gene match: 8. CDR1 is MNHEY, CDR2 SVGAGI, per germline.

This clonotype has at least ten counts. The chain employs TRBV29-1 and TRBJ1-2, with no clear D. The CDR3 is 10 amino acids. The germline V gene has CDR1 SQVTM and CDR2 ANQGSEA. The V end lost 3 bases, the J end lost 6 bases, and 5 bases lay between the germline ends. CDR3 DNA: TGCAGCGTTGAGGGCAATGGCTACACCTTC. This encodes CSVEGNGYTF.

V is TRBV3-1 and J is TRBJ2-5, with D hard to call. V lost 4 bases and J lost 6, with 18 bases in between. The length of the CDR3 is 15 residues. Germline values: CDR1 LGHDT, CDR2 YNNKEL (reference sequence). CDR3: CASSPSPWGRKTQYF. CDR3 bases: TGTGCCAGCAGCCCCAGCCCTTGGGGTAGGAAGACCCAGTACTTC.

This clonotype came up once. A much larger clone is a single base away; this may be a read error. V gene TRBV5-6 combines with J gene TRBJ2-1, with a possible D match to TRBD2 (6 bases). The CDR3 has 13 amino acids. CDR1 is SGHDT and CDR2 is YYEEEE in the germline V gene. CDR3 loop: CASRLLGGNGQFF. The CDR3 nucleotides are TGTGCCAGCAGATTGCTGGGGGGAAATGGGCAGTTCTTC.

In regard to this clonotype: One junction end does not reproduce the germline sequence, and a read error may be involved. The chain carries TRBV6-5 and TRBJ2-3; no definite D call. The CDR3 totals 12 residues. CDR1 is MNHEY and CDR2 is SVGAGI in the germline V gene. CDR3 residues: CAGRNQLDTQYF. The CDR3, as DNA: TGTGCCGGCAGGAACCAGCTGGATACGCAGTATTTT.

The chain has TRBV20-1 and TRBJ2-4; D gene unclear. The V end lost 3 bases, the J end lost 13 bases, and 19 bases lay between the germline ends. This CDR3 comprises 13 residues. Germline CDR1 DFQATT, CDR2 SNEGSKA (reference sequence). The CDR3 sequence is CSASPSQTFVQYF. CDR3 nucleotide sequence: TGCAGTGCTAGCCCCAGCCAAACCTTCGTGCAGTACTTC.

The chain has TRBV20-1 and TRBJ2-4; 7 bases fit TRBD2. J gave up 9 bases and V 3 bases, and 17 bases lay outside the gene matches. The CDR3 is made up of 16 amino acids. Germline lookup yields CDR1 DFQATT and CDR2 SNEGSKA (reference sequence). The CDR3 DNA reads as TGCAGTGCTAGTCTTCCGCCGGGAGGCGGGTTTGGCATTCAGTACTTC. It is translated as CSASLPPGGGFGIQYF.

This clonotype was seen only a few times. This chain uses TRBV2 with TRBJ2-2; D might be TRBD1 or TRBD2, each matching 5 bases. V lost 3 bases and J 8 bases, leaving 28 bases between the germline ends. The CDR3 contains 19 residues. CDR1 is SNHLY and CDR2 is FYNNEI in the germline V gene. CDR3 nucleotide sequence: TGTGCCAGCAGTGACCGAATTACCGGGGCCGCCGCGGTCGAAGGGGAGCTGTTTTTT. Protein sequence: CASSDRITGAAAVEGELFF.

J is TRBJ2-7 and V is TRBV7-9, with D tentatively TRBD2 (5 bases). V dropped 1 base and J dropped 0 bases, with 13 bases sitting between them. Germline V gene sequence: CDR1 SEHNR, CDR2 FQNEAQ (reference sequence). The CDR3 is 16 residues long. The CDR3 DNA follows: TGTGCCAGCAGCTTAGGGGAAAGAGGGCACTCCTACGAGCAGTACTTC. Protein sequence: CASSLGERGHSYEQYF.

Turning to this clonotype: Sequence at one end of the junction differs from germline and may be a read error. The V gene is TRBV9, the J gene TRBJ2-3, with TRBD2 matching 12 bases. Germline V gene data show CDR1 as SGDLS and CDR2 as YYNGEE. The CDR3 is made up of 16 amino acids. The CDR3 nucleotides are TGTGCCAGCAGCCCCGGACTAGCGGGGACTACAGATGCGCAGTATTTT. Its protein product is CASSPGLAGTTDAQYF.

This clonotype was seen more than once but under ten times. The chain recombines TRBV7-2 with TRBJ2-3; 11 nucleotides line up with TRBD2. Unmatched junction bases numbered 9, after V lost 7 bases and J lost 3 bases. The CDR3 spans 16 residues. Looked up from germline, CDR1 is SGHTA and CDR2 is FQGNSA. The DNA of the CDR3 is TGTGCCAGCAACGACCCTACTAGCGGGAGAACAGATACGCAGTATTTT. Its protein product is CASNDPTSGRTDTQYF.

The gene calls are TRBV14 and TRBJ2-6; D unclear. The CDR3 totals 17 residues. Trimming pared 1 base from V and 0 bases from J, leaving 10 bases between. CDR1 is SGHDN and CDR2 is FVKESK in the germline V gene. As DNA, the CDR3 is TGTGCCAGCAGCCAAGGGTTCCGGAGCTCTGGGGCCAACGTCCTGACTTTC. Translation gives CASSQGFRSSGANVLTF.

This clonotype has more than one count but fewer than ten. The rearrangement joins TRBV5-1 to TRBJ2-3; 8 bases fit TRBD2. The CDR3 covers 15 residues. V lost 5 bases to trimming and J lost 0 bases; unmatched junction nucleotides: 5. From germline, CDR1 is SGHRS and CDR2 YFSETQ. In DNA, the CDR3 is TGCGCCAGCAGGCCCCTAGCGGGCAGCACAGATACGCAGTATTTT. This gives the protein CASRPLAGSTDTQYF.

This chain uses TRBV28 with TRBJ2-4; 7 nucleotides line up with TRBD1. CDR1 is MDHEN, CDR2 SYDVKM, per germline. Germline trimming cut 6 bases from V and 13 bases from J; bases unmatched to any gene: 15. The CDR3 extends over 14 amino acids. The CDR3 coding sequence is TGTGCCAGCAGACCCACAGGGGCTCTCGGGGAGCAGTACTTC. Protein product: CASRPTGALGEQYF.

As regards this clonotype: Sequence at one end of the junction differs from germline and may be a read error. The gene calls are TRBV12-3 or TRBV12-4 and TRBJ2-7; 8 bases match TRBD1. The CDR3 spans 14 residues. CDR3: CTSSLADREDEQYF. In DNA form, the CDR3 reads TGTACCAGCAGTTTAGCGGACAGGGAAGACGAGCAGTACTTC.